This T cell receptor (beta chain) stems from a study of early T cells in non-severe SARS-CoV-2 infection. The overall study: Sequencing of unsorted whole blood was done on bulk RNA, leaving chains unpaired. General study points: Matches to VDJdb favored anti-spike CD8 responses and missed private and CD4 specificities.

Regarding this clonotype: Its specificity is not known.

J lost 5 bases, V lost 4 bases, and 8 bases had no gene match. CDR1 is SEHNR and CDR2 is FQNEAQ in the germline V gene (reference sequence). This CDR3 spans 14 amino acids. In the library, individual cDNA molecules carried attached unique molecular identifiers. TCRdb re-called the 5' RACE reads with MiXCR, one entry per CDR3 protein. The table has around 64,000 distinct CDR3 sequences, roughly 10% seen once; the top ten hold roughly 6.1%. Material: whole blood. V gene TRBV7-9 combines with J gene TRBJ2-7; 7 bases align to TRBD1. The TCR comes from an adult who was a healthcare worker with PCR-confirmed SARS-CoV-2 infection or an uninfected control (not recorded which). This chain's CDR3 is CASSSTGRFDEQYF. The CDR3 DNA follows: TGTGCCAGCAGCTCGACAGGGCGCTTTGACGAGCAGTACTTC.